This TCR beta chain was recorded in a study of blood T cell repertoires in COVID-19. Sequencing was performed with immunoSEQ multiplex PCR; in TCRdb, only in-frame clones are kept and a portion is missing. The sample yields a few hundred thousand clones, approximately 88% seen once. The germline CDR1 and CDR2 sequences are SNHLY and FYNNEI. Trimming stripped 2 bases from V and 0 bases from J, with 5 bases between. The CDR3 contains 14 residues. The sample taken for sequencing was PBMCs or T cells enriched from blood (not recorded which). This TCR came from a man aged 18 to 29 with acute COVID-19. The chain is built from TRBV2 and TRBJ1-5, with unresolved D. Here the CDR3 DNA reads TGTGCCAGCAGTGAACTTAGTAGCAATCAGCCCCAGCATTTT. Its protein is CASSELSSNQPQHF.